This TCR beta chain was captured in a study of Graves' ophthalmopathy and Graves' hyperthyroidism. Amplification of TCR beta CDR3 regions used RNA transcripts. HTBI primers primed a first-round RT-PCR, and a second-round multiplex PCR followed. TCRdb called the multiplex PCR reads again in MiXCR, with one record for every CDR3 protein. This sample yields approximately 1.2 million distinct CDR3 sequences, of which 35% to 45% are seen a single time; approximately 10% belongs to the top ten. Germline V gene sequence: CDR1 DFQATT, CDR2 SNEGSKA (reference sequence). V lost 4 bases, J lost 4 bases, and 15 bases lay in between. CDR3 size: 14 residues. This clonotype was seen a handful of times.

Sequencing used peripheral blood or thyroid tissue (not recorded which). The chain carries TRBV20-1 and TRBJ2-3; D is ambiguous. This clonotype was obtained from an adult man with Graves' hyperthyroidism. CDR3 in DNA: TGCAGTGCTACCGACCGGCGCCGTGCAGATACGCAGTATTTT. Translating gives CSATDRRRADTQYF.